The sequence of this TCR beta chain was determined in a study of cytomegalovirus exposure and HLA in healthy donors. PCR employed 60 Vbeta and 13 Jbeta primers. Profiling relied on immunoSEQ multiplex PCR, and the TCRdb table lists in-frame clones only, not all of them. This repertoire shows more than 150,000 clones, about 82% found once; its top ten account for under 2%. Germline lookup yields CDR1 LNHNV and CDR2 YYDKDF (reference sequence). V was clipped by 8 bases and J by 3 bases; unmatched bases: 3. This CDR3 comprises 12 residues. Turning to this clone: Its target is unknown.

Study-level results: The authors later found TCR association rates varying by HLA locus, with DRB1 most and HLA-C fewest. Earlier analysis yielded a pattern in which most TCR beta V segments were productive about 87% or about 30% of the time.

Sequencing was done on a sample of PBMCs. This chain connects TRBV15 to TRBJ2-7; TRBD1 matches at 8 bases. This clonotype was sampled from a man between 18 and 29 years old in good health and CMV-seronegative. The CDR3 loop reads CATRDRGYEQYF. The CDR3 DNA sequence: TGTGCCACCCGAGACAGGGGCTACGAGCAGTACTTC.